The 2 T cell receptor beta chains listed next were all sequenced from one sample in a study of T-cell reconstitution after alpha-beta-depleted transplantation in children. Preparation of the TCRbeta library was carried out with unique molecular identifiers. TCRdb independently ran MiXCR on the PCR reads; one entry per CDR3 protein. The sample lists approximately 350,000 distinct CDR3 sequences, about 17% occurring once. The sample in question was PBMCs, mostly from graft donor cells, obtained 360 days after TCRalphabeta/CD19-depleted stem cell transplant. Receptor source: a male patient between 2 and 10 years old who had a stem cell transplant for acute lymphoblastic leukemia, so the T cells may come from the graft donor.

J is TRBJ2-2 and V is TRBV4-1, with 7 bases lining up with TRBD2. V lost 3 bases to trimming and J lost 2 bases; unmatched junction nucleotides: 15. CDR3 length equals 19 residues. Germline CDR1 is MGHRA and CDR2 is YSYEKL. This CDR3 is CASSQRPWSGGPNTGELFF. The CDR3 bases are TGCGCCAGCAGCCAGCGTCCCTGGTCGGGGGGTCCTAACACCGGGGAGCTGTTTTTT.

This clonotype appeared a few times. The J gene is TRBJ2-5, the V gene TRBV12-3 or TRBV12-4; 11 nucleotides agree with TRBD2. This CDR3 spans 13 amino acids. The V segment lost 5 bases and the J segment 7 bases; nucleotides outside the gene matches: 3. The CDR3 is CASSDSGRATQYF. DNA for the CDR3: TGTGCCAGCAGTGATAGCGGGAGGGCGACCCAGTACTTC.